The entry below describes one T cell receptor beta chain. This sample is part of a study of cytotoxic CD8 clonotypes in ibrutinib-treated CLL. The CDR3 contains 16 residues. V lost 2 bases and J lost 6; bases outside the gene matches: 7. The V gene's germline CDR1 is SGHTA and CDR2 FQGTGA. The method was immunoSEQ multiplex PCR; TCRdb's version includes in-frame clones alone and lacks a portion of them. The table shows 55,000 to 85,000 clones, with 90% occurring only once. The rearrangement links TRBV7-3 to TRBJ2-2; 9 nucleotides align to TRBD2. This sequence was found in a human donor with chronic lymphocytic leukemia. The source material was PBMCs, sampled after 12 months of ibrutinib treatment. This CDR3 reads CASSLGSGSSPGELFF. As DNA, the CDR3 is TGTGCCAGCAGCTTAGGTAGCGGGAGTTCCCCCGGGGAGCTGTTTTTT.